These 4 T cell receptor beta chains share one sample of origin, sequenced in a study of blood T cell repertoires in COVID-19. TCRdb keeps only in-frame clones here, not all; method: immunoSEQ multiplex PCR. The sample includes a few hundred thousand clones, 70% to 90% seen only once; the top ten take 5.5% to 8%. Sequencing input: peripheral blood. The receptors were sampled from a woman aged 25 to 39 who had recovered from COVID-19.

This chain connects TRBV9 to TRBJ1-1; 11 bases fit TRBD1. Germline lookup yields CDR1 SGDLS and CDR2 YYNGEE. CDR3 length equals 16 residues. The V segment lost 3 bases and the J segment 8 bases; nucleotides outside the gene matches: 12. As DNA, the CDR3 is TGTGCCAGCAGCGCCGCTGGACAGGGGGCTTGGTCGGAAGCTTTCTTT. Encoded protein: CASSAAGQGAWSEAFF. Full variable domain (outside the CDR3, taken from reference TRBV9 and TRBJ1-1): DSGVTQTPKHLITATGQRVTLRCSPRSGDLSVYWYQQSLDQGLQFLIQYYNGEERAKGNILERFSAQQFPDLHSELNLSSLELGDSALYFCASSAAGQGAWSEAFFGQGTRLTVV.

A word on this clone: Other DNA sequences of this sample code for an identical CDR3. This chain's CDR3 is CASSQPGTGSEAFF. The CDR3 nucleotides are TGTGCCAGCAGCCAACCCGGGACAGGGTCTGAAGCTTTCTTT. V usage is TRBV3-1 (or the pseudogene TRBV3-2) and J usage is TRBJ1-1; 9 nucleotides agree with TRBD1. Germline values: CDR1 LGHDT, CDR2 YNNKEL (reference sequence). This CDR3 spans 14 amino acids. Trimming at V came to 2 bases and at J to 6 bases, leaving 4 bases not matched to a gene.

J is TRBJ1-2 and V is TRBV30; D is perhaps TRBD1 (5 bases). The CDR3 is 12 amino acids. Per germline, CDR1 GTSNPN and CDR2 SVGIG (reference sequence). Trimming took 2 bases from V and 8 from J, leaving 12 bases between them. CDR3 nucleotide sequence: TGTGCCTGGAGTTATCGGGGGGACGGCTACACCTTC. Its protein product is CAWSYRGDGYTF.

This sequence joins TRBV18 and TRBJ1-1; D gene uncertain. Germline CDR1 and CDR2: KGHSH and LQKENI. Trimming left V 4 bases short and J 3 bases short, with 18 bases between. The CDR3 runs to 16 residues. The CDR3 coding sequence is TGTGCCAGCTCACGAACCCAAGAAACTCCGGACACTGAAGCTTTCTTT. It is translated as CASSRTQETPDTEAFF.